This is a list of T cell receptor beta chains from one sample in a study of T cell repertoires in cytomegalovirus infection. TCRdb itself ran the reads through MiXCR, one entry per CDR3 protein. The profile shows under 600,000 distinct CDR3 sequences, approximately 17% of them singletons. The source material was CD8+ T cells from PBMCs. Receptors were obtained from a human donor in good health (CMV status not recorded). Some clones in this sample may be carry-over from other donors' samples. The CDR3 runs from the conserved cysteine through the conserved F or W. D genes are given only for firm matches. Rows give clone size only sometimes, using once, few, many, or a class for an expanded clone.

j_call: TRBJ2-7
cdr3_length: 14
clone_size: NA
d_call: NA
v_call: TRBV27
cdr3_aa: CASSSPSPGSEQYF
cdr3_nt: TGTGCCAGCAGTTCGCCCTCCCCTGGATCCGAGCAGTACTTC

j_call: TRBJ2-7
cdr3_length: 15
clone_size: many
d_call: TRBD2
v_call: TRBV27
cdr3_aa: CASSLGTSGIYEQYF
cdr3_nt: TGTGCCAGCAGTTTAGGGACTAGCGGGATATACGAGCAGTACTTC

j_call: TRBJ2-3
cdr3_length: 14
clone_size: NA
d_call: TRBD1
v_call: TRBV5-6
cdr3_aa: CASSVGTGGARQYF
cdr3_nt: TGTGCCAGCAGCGTCGGGACAGGGGGCGCTCGGCAGTATTTT

j_call: TRBJ2-3
cdr3_length: 14
clone_size: NA
d_call: NA
v_call: TRBV7-7
cdr3_aa: CASSLDDRTDTQYF
cdr3_nt: TGTGCTAGCAGCTTAGATGACCGCACAGATACGCAGTATTTT

j_call: TRBJ2-5
cdr3_length: 14
clone_size: many
d_call: NA
v_call: TRBV7-9
cdr3_aa: CASSKGQALETQYF
cdr3_nt: TGTGCCAGCAGCAAAGGGCAGGCCCTGGAGACCCAGTACTTC

j_call: TRBJ2-7
cdr3_length: 14
clone_size: many
d_call: NA
v_call: TRBV12-3/TRBV12-4
cdr3_aa: CASSPGRRTYEQYF
cdr3_nt: TGTGCCAGCAGCCCGGGAAGGAGGACCTACGAGCAGTACTTC

j_call: TRBJ2-3
cdr3_length: 15
clone_size: NA
d_call: NA
v_call: TRBV4-1
cdr3_aa: CASSLDLRGTDTQYF
cdr3_nt: TGCGCCAGCAGCCTTGACTTACGTGGGACAGATACGCAGTATTTT

j_call: TRBJ1-1
cdr3_length: 14
clone_size: NA
d_call: TRBD1
v_call: TRBV19
cdr3_aa: CASREGQGNTEAFF
cdr3_nt: TGTGCCAGTAGAGAGGGACAGGGGAACACTGAAGCTTTCTTT

j_call: TRBJ2-5
cdr3_length: 13
clone_size: few
d_call: NA
v_call: TRBV6-5
cdr3_aa: CASSYGESQTQYF
cdr3_nt: TGTGCCAGCAGTTACGGCGAGTCACAGACCCAGTACTTC

j_call: TRBJ2-2
cdr3_length: 15
clone_size: many
d_call: NA
v_call: TRBV12-5
cdr3_aa: CASGLPTGVTGELFF
cdr3_nt: TGTGCTAGTGGTTTGCCTACGGGGGTCACCGGGGAGCTGTTTTTT

j_call: TRBJ2-5
cdr3_length: 16
clone_size: many
d_call: TRBD2
v_call: TRBV28
cdr3_aa: CASRTSGRARIETQYF
cdr3_nt: TGTGCCAGCAGGACTAGCGGGAGGGCCCGGATAGAGACCCAGTACTTC

j_call: TRBJ2-1
cdr3_length: 13
clone_size: many
d_call: NA
v_call: TRBV28
cdr3_aa: CASSLGPDNEQFF
cdr3_nt: TGTGCCAGCAGTTTAGGCCCCGACAATGAGCAGTTCTTC

j_call: TRBJ2-2
cdr3_length: 10
clone_size: NA
d_call: NA
v_call: TRBV12-3/TRBV12-4
cdr3_aa: CATGTGELFF
cdr3_nt: TGTGCAACCGGGACCGGGGAGCTGTTTTTT

j_call: TRBJ2-3
cdr3_length: 15
clone_size: NA
d_call: NA
v_call: TRBV27
cdr3_aa: CASSLDTLETDTQYF
cdr3_nt: TGTGCCAGCAGCCTTGACACCCTCGAAACAGATACGCAGTATTTT

j_call: TRBJ2-1
cdr3_length: 14
clone_size: many
d_call: NA
v_call: TRBV27
cdr3_aa: CASRHRDLWNEQFF
cdr3_nt: TGTGCCAGCCGCCATCGGGACCTCTGGAATGAGCAGTTCTTC

j_call: TRBJ1-6
cdr3_length: 15
clone_size: few
d_call: TRBD1
v_call: TRBV6-6
cdr3_aa: CASSNWDRVREPLHF
cdr3_nt: TGTGCCAGCAGTAACTGGGACAGGGTGAGGGAACCCCTCCACTTT

j_call: TRBJ2-1
cdr3_length: 21
clone_size: many
d_call: TRBD2
v_call: TRBV7-9
cdr3_aa: CASSLASELAGGLRSYNEQFF
cdr3_nt: TGTGCCAGCAGCTTAGCGTCAGAACTAGCGGGAGGCCTCCGATCCTACAATGAGCAGTTCTTC

j_call: TRBJ2-1
cdr3_length: 17
clone_size: many
d_call: TRBD2
v_call: TRBV24-1
cdr3_aa: CATSDRPGLAGPNEQFF
cdr3_nt: TGTGCCACCAGTGATCGGCCGGGACTAGCGGGACCTAATGAGCAGTTCTTC

j_call: TRBJ1-1
cdr3_length: 11
clone_size: few
d_call: NA
v_call: TRBV29-1
cdr3_aa: CSDIHRTEAFF
cdr3_nt: TGCAGCGACATACACAGAACTGAAGCTTTCTTT

j_call: TRBJ2-1
cdr3_length: 14
clone_size: few
d_call: NA
v_call: TRBV7-8
cdr3_aa: CASSHSSSYNEQFF
cdr3_nt: TGTGCCAGCAGCCACTCAAGCTCCTACAATGAGCAGTTCTTC

j_call: TRBJ2-1
cdr3_length: 15
clone_size: many
d_call: TRBD1
v_call: TRBV9
cdr3_aa: CASSPWDRGYNEQFF
cdr3_nt: TGTGCCAGCAGCCCCTGGGACAGGGGCTACAATGAGCAGTTCTTC

j_call: TRBJ1-3
cdr3_length: 13
clone_size: NA
d_call: NA
v_call: TRBV9
cdr3_aa: CASSDNSGNTIYF
cdr3_nt: TGTGCCAGCAGCGATAACTCTGGAAACACCATATATTTT

j_call: TRBJ2-7
cdr3_length: 13
clone_size: NA
d_call: NA
v_call: TRBV7-9
cdr3_aa: CASSPGGAHEQYF
cdr3_nt: TGTGCCAGCAGCCCTGGGGGGGCCCACGAGCAGTACTTC

j_call: TRBJ1-5
cdr3_length: 14
clone_size: NA
d_call: TRBD1
v_call: TRBV12-3/TRBV12-4
cdr3_aa: CASSLTRGHQPQHF
cdr3_nt: TGTGCCAGCAGTCTAACGAGGGGGCATCAGCCCCAGCATTTT

j_call: TRBJ1-1
cdr3_length: 15
clone_size: few
d_call: NA
v_call: TRBV19
cdr3_aa: CASSSPTRLNTEAFF
cdr3_nt: TGTGCCAGTAGTTCTCCGACTCGCCTGAACACTGAAGCTTTCTTT

j_call: TRBJ1-2
cdr3_length: 15
clone_size: many
d_call: NA
v_call: TRBV4-1
cdr3_aa: CASTLGPLSTDGYTF
cdr3_nt: TGCGCCAGCACCCTAGGACCTCTCTCGACCGATGGCTACACCTTC

j_call: TRBJ1-2
cdr3_length: 14
clone_size: many
d_call: NA
v_call: TRBV27
cdr3_aa: CASSNLGQGYGYTF
cdr3_nt: TGTGCCAGCAGCAACTTGGGGCAGGGCTATGGCTACACCTTC

j_call: TRBJ1-2
cdr3_length: 15
clone_size: few
d_call: NA
v_call: TRBV12-3/TRBV12-4
cdr3_aa: CASSFWGASGYGYTF
cdr3_nt: TGTGCCAGCAGTTTCTGGGGGGCTTCGGGGTATGGCTACACCTTC

j_call: TRBJ1-3
cdr3_length: 16
clone_size: many
d_call: NA
v_call: TRBV6-1
cdr3_aa: CATSSDSHLSGNTIYF
cdr3_nt: TGTGCCACCAGTAGCGACAGCCACCTCTCTGGAAACACCATATATTTT

j_call: TRBJ2-7
cdr3_length: 14
clone_size: NA
d_call: TRBD2
v_call: TRBV15
cdr3_aa: CATSRPSGSYEQYF
cdr3_nt: TGTGCCACCAGCAGACCAAGCGGGAGCTACGAGCAGTACTTC

j_call: TRBJ2-5
cdr3_length: 10
clone_size: many
d_call: NA
v_call: TRBV2
cdr3_aa: CASLKGTQYF
cdr3_nt: TGTGCCAGTCTGAAAGGGACCCAGTACTTC

j_call: TRBJ1-2
cdr3_length: 15
clone_size: few
d_call: NA
v_call: TRBV4-1
cdr3_aa: CASSPERGRNYGYTF
cdr3_nt: TGCGCCAGCAGCCCCGAGAGGGGACGCAACTATGGCTACACCTTC

j_call: TRBJ2-7
cdr3_length: 16
clone_size: few
d_call: TRBD2
v_call: TRBV5-4
cdr3_aa: CASSLGLAGEYYEQYF
cdr3_nt: TGTGCCAGCAGCTTGGGACTAGCGGGAGAATACTACGAGCAGTACTTC

j_call: TRBJ2-7
cdr3_length: 15
clone_size: NA
d_call: NA
v_call: TRBV5-1
cdr3_aa: CASSLGGNYVREQYF
cdr3_nt: TGCGCCAGCAGCTTGGGGGGAAACTACGTTAGGGAGCAGTACTTC

j_call: TRBJ2-1
cdr3_length: 14
clone_size: NA
d_call: NA
v_call: TRBV5-1
cdr3_aa: CASSLSGIGNEQFF
cdr3_nt: TGCGCCAGCAGCTTGTCAGGGATCGGGAATGAGCAGTTCTTC

j_call: TRBJ2-1
cdr3_length: 15
clone_size: many
d_call: NA
v_call: TRBV6-2/TRBV6-3
cdr3_aa: CASSYSTGRWDEQFF
cdr3_nt: TGTGCCAGCAGTTACTCGACAGGGAGGTGGGATGAGCAGTTCTTC

j_call: TRBJ1-1
cdr3_length: 13
clone_size: NA
d_call: NA
v_call: TRBV5-1
cdr3_aa: CASSEYMNTVAFF
cdr3_nt: TGCGCCAGCTCCGAATACATGAACACTGTAGCTTTCTTT

j_call: TRBJ2-3
cdr3_length: 14
clone_size: NA
d_call: TRBD2
v_call: TRBV5-4
cdr3_aa: CASRNSGGTDTQYF
cdr3_nt: TGTGCCAGCAGAAATAGCGGGGGCACAGATACGCAGTATTTT

j_call: TRBJ1-1
cdr3_length: 12
clone_size: NA
d_call: NA
v_call: TRBV6-6
cdr3_aa: CASGGTPTEAFF
cdr3_nt: TGTGCCAGCGGGGGCACACCTACTGAAGCTTTCTTT

j_call: TRBJ2-3
cdr3_length: 16
clone_size: NA
d_call: TRBD2
v_call: TRBV7-9
cdr3_aa: CASSGLLAGETDTQYF
cdr3_nt: TGTGCCAGCAGCGGCCTTCTAGCGGGAGAGACAGATACGCAGTATTTT